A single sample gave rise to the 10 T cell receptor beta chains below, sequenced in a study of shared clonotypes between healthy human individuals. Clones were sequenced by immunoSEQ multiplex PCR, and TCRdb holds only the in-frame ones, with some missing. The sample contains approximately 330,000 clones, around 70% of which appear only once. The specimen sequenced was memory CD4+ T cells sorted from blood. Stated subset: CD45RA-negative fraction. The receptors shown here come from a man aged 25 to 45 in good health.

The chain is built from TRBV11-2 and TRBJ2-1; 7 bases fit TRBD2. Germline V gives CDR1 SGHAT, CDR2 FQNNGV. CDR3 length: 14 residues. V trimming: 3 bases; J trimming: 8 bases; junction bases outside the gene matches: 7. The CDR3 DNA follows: TGTGCCAGCAGCTTTGGCGGGAGTAGCGATGAGCAGTTCTTC. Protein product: CASSFGGSSDEQFF.

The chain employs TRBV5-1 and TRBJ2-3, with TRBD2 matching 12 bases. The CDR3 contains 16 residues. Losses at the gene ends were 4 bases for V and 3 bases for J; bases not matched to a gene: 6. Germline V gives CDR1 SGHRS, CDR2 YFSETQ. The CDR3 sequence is CASSPGLAGSTDTQYF. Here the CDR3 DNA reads TGCGCCAGCAGCCCCGGACTAGCGGGATCAACAGATACGCAGTATTTT.

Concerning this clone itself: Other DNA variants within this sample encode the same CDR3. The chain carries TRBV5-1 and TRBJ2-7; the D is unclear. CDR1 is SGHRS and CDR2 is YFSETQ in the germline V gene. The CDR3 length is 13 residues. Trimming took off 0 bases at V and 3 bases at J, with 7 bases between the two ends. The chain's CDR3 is CASSLDNNYEQYF. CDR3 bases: TGCGCCAGCAGCTTGGATAATAACTACGAGCAGTACTTC. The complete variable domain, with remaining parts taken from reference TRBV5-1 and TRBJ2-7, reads KAGVTQTPRYLIKTRGQQVTLSCSPISGHRSVSWYQQTPGQGLQFLFEYFSETQRNKGNFPGRFSGRQFSNSRSEMNVSTLELGDSALYLCASSLDNNYEQYFGPGTRLTVT.

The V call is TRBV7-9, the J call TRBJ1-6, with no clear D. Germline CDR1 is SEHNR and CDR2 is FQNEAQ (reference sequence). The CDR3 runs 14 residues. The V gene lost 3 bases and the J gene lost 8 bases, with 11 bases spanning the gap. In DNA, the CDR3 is TGTGCCAGCAGCTTTCTTGGTTGGGATTCACCCCTCCACTTT. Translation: CASSFLGWDSPLHF.

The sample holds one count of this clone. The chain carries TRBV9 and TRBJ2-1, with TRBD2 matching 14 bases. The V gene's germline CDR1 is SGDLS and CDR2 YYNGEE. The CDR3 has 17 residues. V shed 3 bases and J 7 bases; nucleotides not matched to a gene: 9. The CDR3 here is CASSAGIGTSGRNEQFF. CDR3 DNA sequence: TGTGCCAGCAGCGCCGGGATAGGGACTAGCGGGAGAAATGAGCAGTTCTTC.

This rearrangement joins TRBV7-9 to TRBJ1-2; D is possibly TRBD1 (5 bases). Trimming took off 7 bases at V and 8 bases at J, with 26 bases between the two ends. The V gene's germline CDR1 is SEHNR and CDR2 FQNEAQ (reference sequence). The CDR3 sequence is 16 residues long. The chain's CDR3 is CASTADNHYRGTGYTF. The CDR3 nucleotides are TGTGCCAGCACCGCGGATAATCACTATCGAGGGACCGGCTACACCTTC.

This CDR3 reads CASSLQGAGTEAFF. The CDR3 DNA follows: TGTGCCAGCAGCTTACAGGGGGCGGGCACTGAAGCTTTCTTT. The J gene is TRBJ1-1, the V gene TRBV7-3, with TRBD1 matching over 8 bases. Germline V gene lookup returns CDR1 SGHTA and CDR2 FQGTGA. The CDR3 loop spans 14 amino acids. V dropped 2 bases and J dropped 4; count of bases not matched to a gene: 3.

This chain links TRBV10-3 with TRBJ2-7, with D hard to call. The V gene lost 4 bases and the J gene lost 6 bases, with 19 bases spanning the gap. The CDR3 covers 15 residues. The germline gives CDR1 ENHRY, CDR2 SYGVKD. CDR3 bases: TGTGCCATCAGTGGAGTCCGGGTCCAGGTGGGCGAGCAGTACTTC. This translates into CAISGVRVQVGEQYF.

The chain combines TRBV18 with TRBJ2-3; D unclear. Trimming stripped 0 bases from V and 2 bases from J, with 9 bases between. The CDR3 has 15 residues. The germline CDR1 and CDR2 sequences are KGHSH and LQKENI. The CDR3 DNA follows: TGTGCCAGCTCACCACCCACAGCTCCCACAGATACGCAGTATTTT. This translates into CASSPPTAPTDTQYF.

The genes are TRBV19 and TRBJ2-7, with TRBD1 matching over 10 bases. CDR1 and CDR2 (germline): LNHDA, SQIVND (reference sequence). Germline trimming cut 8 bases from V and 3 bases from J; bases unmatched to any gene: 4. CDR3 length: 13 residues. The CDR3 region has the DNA TGTGCCAGTGGGGGACAGGGGTTCTACGAGCAGTACTTC. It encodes CASGGQGFYEQYF.